The 19 T cell receptor beta chains below all came from one sample that was sequenced in a study of T-cell memory formation after mild COVID-19. One entry per CDR3 protein results from TCRdb running MiXCR on the 5' RACE reads. The sample has fewer than 95,000 distinct CDR3 sequences; over 12% are singletons. The specimen sequenced was PBMCs or a T cell subset sorted from them (not recorded which). The receptors shown here come from a man aged 18 to 35 who had mild COVID-19 (a few samples of this study predate the infection). Cell type and time point are not known.

This clonotype was recorded a few times. The chain combines TRBV6-6 with TRBJ2-3, with D possibly matching TRBD1 (7 bases). The CDR3 is 13 amino acids. From germline, CDR1 is MNHNY and CDR2 SVGAGI (reference sequence). V gave up 7 bases and J gave up 2 bases, with 10 bases separating them. The CDR3 nucleotides read TGTGCCAGCACCAGGGGGGTCACAGATACGCAGTATTTT. Protein: CASTRGVTDTQYF.

This chain joins TRBV20-1 and TRBJ2-5, with 7 bases that match TRBD1. Germline values: CDR1 DFQATT, CDR2 SNEGSKA (reference sequence). The length of the CDR3 is 10 residues. CDR3 loop: CSDREETQYF. The CDR3, as DNA: TGCAGCGACAGGGAAGAGACCCAGTACTTC.

This clonotype was seen only a few times. The chain recombines TRBV5-6 with TRBJ2-7, with a weak D call TRBD2 (5 bases). Deletions cut 2 bases from V and 3 bases from J, with 9 bases between. The length of the CDR3 is 13 residues. Germline V gene data show CDR1 as SGHDT and CDR2 as YYEEEE. The CDR3 sequence is CASSFGIHYEQYV. The CDR3 coding sequence is TGTGCCAGCAGCTTCGGGATACACTACGAGCAGTACGTC.

This clonotype was counted ten times or more. This chain uses TRBV4-1 with TRBJ1-5; D unclear. V lost 1 base to trimming and J lost 7 bases, with 11 bases between them. Germline V lookup: CDR1 MGHRA, CDR2 YSYEKL. The CDR3 has 14 residues. CDR3 region: CASSQGFGGQPQHF. DNA of the CDR3: TGCGCCAGCAGCCAAGGGTTCGGCGGACAGCCCCAGCATTTT.

This clonotype was observed a handful of times. The genes are TRBV20-1 and TRBJ1-5; no clear D gene. The V end was cut by 0 bases, the J end by 0 bases, with 18 bases between. The CDR3 extends over 18 amino acids. Germline CDR1 and CDR2: DFQATT and SNEGSKA (reference sequence). As DNA, the CDR3 is TGCAGTGCTAGAGATCTACTTGGGTCAGAATATAGCAATCAGCCCCAGCATTTT. Translated, it gives CSARDLLGSEYSNQPQHF.

This clonotype showed up many times. The V and J genes are TRBV29-1 and TRBJ1-4, with D hard to call. The CDR3 loop spans 12 amino acids. Trimming removed 4 bases at V and 0 bases at J, with 3 bases between. Germline-derived CDR1 and CDR2 are SQVTM and ANQGSEA. CDR3 region: CSVAATNEKLFF. Here the CDR3 DNA reads TGCAGCGTTGCCGCAACTAATGAAAAACTGTTTTTT.

This clonotype was seen a handful of times. The genes are TRBV19 and TRBJ2-2; 8 positions agree with TRBD1. CDR3 length equals 16 residues. Germline V gene lookup returns CDR1 LNHDA and CDR2 SQIVND (reference sequence). The J segment lost 5 bases and the V segment lost 7 bases, leaving 12 bases of the junction unmatched. This CDR3 reads CASIQLDRVSTGELFF. The CDR3 bases are TGTGCCAGTATCCAATTGGACAGGGTCTCGACCGGGGAGCTGTTTTTT.

The gene calls are TRBV30 and TRBJ2-1; D not resolved. The V end lost 5 bases, the J end lost 0 bases, and 14 bases lay between the germline ends. Germline V gene data show CDR1 as GTSNPN and CDR2 as SVGIG (reference sequence). The CDR3 contains 15 residues. The CDR3 region is CAWLPQASSYNEQFF. The CDR3 DNA is TGTGCCTGGCTTCCCCAAGCCAGCTCCTACAATGAGCAGTTCTTC. Variable domain in full (rest from reference TRBV30 and TRBJ2-1): SQTIHQWPATLVQPVGSPLSLECTVEGTSNPNLYWYRQAAGRGLQLLFYSVGIGQISSEVPQNLSASRPQDRQFILSSKKLLLSDSGFYLCAWLPQASSYNEQFFGPGTRLTVL.

The V call is TRBV6-6, the J call TRBJ1-5; TRBD1 is a possible D gene (5 bases). The ends were cut back, 0 bases at V and 8 bases at J, with 14 bases in the middle. This CDR3 has 15 residues. Germline V CDR1 and CDR2: MNHNY, SVGAGI (reference sequence). The CDR3 DNA sequence: TGTGCCAGCAGTTACTCAGGGCAGGGTATGGAGCCCCAGCATTTT. Its translation is CASSYSGQGMEPQHF.

In its sample, this clonotype was seen many times. The chain uses TRBV7-8 and TRBJ2-1, with TRBD1 as a possible D gene (6 bases). Germline CDR1 and CDR2: SGHVS and FQNEAQ. The V and J ends lost 5 bases and 0 bases respectively, with 11 bases between them. The CDR3 is 15 amino acids. The CDR3 spells CASSPQGSSYNEQFF. The DNA for the CDR3 is TGTGCCAGCAGCCCACAGGGATCCTCCTACAATGAGCAGTTCTTC.

The V call is TRBV29-1, the J call TRBJ2-3; 12 bases line up with TRBD2. The V segment lost 1 base and the J segment 6 bases; nucleotides outside the gene matches: 14. The CDR3 length is 18 residues. Germline CDR1 SQVTM, CDR2 ANQGSEA. The CDR3 sequence: CSVEARQASGGAWDTQYF. As DNA, the CDR3 is TGCAGCGTTGAAGCCCGCCAGGCTAGCGGGGGGGCCTGGGATACGCAGTATTTT.

In this sample, this clonotype turned up many times. The chain has TRBV4-1 and TRBJ2-3; tentatively, D is TRBD2 (6 bases). CDR1 is MGHRA, CDR2 YSYEKL, per germline. This CDR3 spans 16 amino acids. V gave up 1 base and J gave up 7 bases, with 18 bases separating them. This CDR3 is CASSQGSTSRRNTQYF. DNA of the CDR3: TGCGCCAGCAGCCAAGGCAGCACTAGCCGCCGAAATACGCAGTATTTT.

The chain carries TRBV4-3 and TRBJ1-6, with 10 bases matching TRBD1. Per the germline V gene, CDR1 is LGHNA and CDR2 is YSLEER. The CDR3 loop spans 15 amino acids. Trimming at V came to 5 bases and at J to 7 bases, leaving 5 bases not matched to a gene. The CDR3: CASSWDRGWNSPLHF. In DNA, the CDR3 is TGCGCCAGCAGCTGGGACAGGGGATGGAATTCACCCCTCCACTTT.

The J gene is TRBJ2-1, the V gene TRBV29-1; D may correspond to TRBD1 or TRBD2 (6 bases each). CDR1 SQVTM and CDR2 ANQGSEA come from the germline V gene. V gave up 4 bases and J gave up 6 bases, with 19 bases separating them. This CDR3 comprises 15 residues. CDR3 residues: CSVVTRGPVSNEQFF. The CDR3 DNA sequence: TGCAGCGTTGTAACTCGGGGGCCGGTTTCCAATGAGCAGTTCTTC.

This clonotype has more than one count but fewer than ten. The rearrangement uses TRBV29-1 and TRBJ1-1; D is possibly TRBD1 (6 bases). The length of the CDR3 is 16 residues. V lost 0 bases and J 1 base, leaving 15 bases between the germline ends. CDR1 and CDR2 (germline): SQVTM, ANQGSEA. The CDR3 reads CSVEDLNAGENTEAFF. The CDR3 DNA follows: TGCAGCGTTGAAGATCTTAATGCAGGGGAGAACACTGAAGCTTTCTTT.

The chain couples TRBV20-1 to TRBJ2-3; 11 nucleotides align to TRBD1. The CDR3 totals 15 residues. Germline V gives CDR1 DFQATT, CDR2 SNEGSKA (reference sequence). With 3 bases clipped from V and 2 bases from J, the junction kept 4 bases outside the gene matches. In DNA form, the CDR3 reads TGCAGTGCTAGTTCCGGACAGGGGGCCACAGATACGCAGTATTTT. Translating it yields CSASSGQGATDTQYF.

This rearrangement joins TRBV5-6 to TRBJ2-5, with 9 bases that match TRBD2. There are 16 residues in the CDR3. Germline CDR1 SGHDT, CDR2 YYEEEE. Germline trimming cut 3 bases from V and 0 bases from J; bases unmatched to any gene: 6. The CDR3 here is CASSWRASGNQETQYF. The DNA for the CDR3 is TGTGCCAGCAGCTGGCGGGCTAGCGGGAACCAAGAGACCCAGTACTTC.

This chain uses TRBV6-6 with TRBJ1-5, with 9 bases fitting TRBD1. The germline V gene encodes CDR1 MNHNY and CDR2 SVGAGI (reference sequence). Trimming at V came to 0 bases and at J to 0 bases, leaving 0 bases not matched to a gene. The CDR3 extends over 16 amino acids. DNA of the CDR3: TGTGCCAGCAGTTACTCGGACAGGGGTAGCAATCAGCCCCAGCATTTT. This sequence encodes CASSYSDRGSNQPQHF.

This clonotype has just a few counts. This sequence joins TRBV7-3 and TRBJ2-5, with 8 positions matching TRBD1. Germline values: CDR1 SGHTA, CDR2 FQGTGA. The CDR3 loop spans 15 amino acids. V dropped 5 bases and J dropped 1; count of bases not matched to a gene: 6. Written as DNA, the CDR3 is TGTGCCAGCAGCCGGACAGGGAGCGGCCAAGAGACCCAGTACTTC. Protein sequence: CASSRTGSGQETQYF.